One sample yielded the 27 T cell receptor beta chains listed below, sequenced in a study of T cells in Graves' hyperthyroidism and ophthalmopathy. Regions amplified from RNA transcripts were the TCR beta CDR3 regions. An initial round of RT-PCR targeting the TCR CDR3 relied on the HTBI primer set. Each CDR3 protein gets one entry after TCRdb re-called the multiplex PCR reads with MiXCR. The sample holds some 400,000 distinct CDR3 sequences, approximately 12% seen once. The sequenced sample consisted of blood. The source is a man aged 25 to 40 with Graves' hyperthyroidism that later progressed to Graves' ophthalmopathy.

This clonotype was recorded at least ten times. The chain combines TRBV18 with TRBJ2-1; 7 bases are shared with TRBD2. This CDR3 spans 16 amino acids. CDR1 is KGHSH and CDR2 is LQKENI in the germline V gene. After removal of 6 bases from V and 1 base from J, the junction contained 9 bases not matched to a gene. CDR3 sequence reads: CASSRGVPSSYNEQFF. CDR3 coding DNA: TGTGCCAGCTCCCGGGGGGTCCCAAGTTCCTACAATGAGCAGTTCTTC.

The chain uses TRBV13 and TRBJ1-4; D gene uncertain. The germline V gene encodes CDR1 PRHDT and CDR2 FYEKMQ (reference sequence). V was clipped by 5 bases and J by 8 bases, with 15 bases between them. CDR3 length: 14 amino acids. The CDR3 region is CASSPPGFVEKLFF. The CDR3 nucleotides are TGTGCCAGCAGCCCCCCTGGCTTCGTGGAAAAACTGTTTTTT.

Many counts were recorded for this clonotype. The J gene is TRBJ1-2, the V gene TRBV2; TRBD1 might be the D (5 bases). This CDR3 is built from 13 residues. The germline gives CDR1 SNHLY, CDR2 FYNNEI. The V end lost 7 bases, the J end lost 8 bases, and 17 bases lay between the germline ends. CDR3 nucleotide sequence: TGTGCCAGCATAGGATTGGACACCCGGGGCTACACCTTC. Protein sequence: CASIGLDTRGYTF.

The rearrangement joins TRBV28 to TRBJ2-7; the D is unclear. Trimming removed 4 bases from V and 2 bases from J, with 12 bases in between. The CDR3 is made up of 14 amino acids. CDR1 and CDR2 (germline): MDHEN, SYDVKM. The chain's CDR3 is CASSSPQVTYEQYF. CDR3 sequence (DNA): TGTGCCAGCAGTTCACCGCAGGTTACCTACGAGCAGTACTTC.

The gene calls are TRBV3-1 and TRBJ2-3; D might be TRBD2 (6 bases). The V gene's germline CDR1 is LGHDT and CDR2 YNNKEL (reference sequence). The germline V and J ends were trimmed by 0 bases and 3 bases, with 19 bases remaining between them. The CDR3 sequence is 18 residues long. Written as DNA, the CDR3 is TGTGCCAGCAGCCAAGATATACCGGGGGTCTCGTCTACAGATACGCAGTATTTT. This encodes CASSQDIPGVSSTDTQYF.

This clonotype came up a few times. This chain joins TRBV7-8 and TRBJ2-3, with D possibly being TRBD1 or TRBD2 (6 bases each). V lost 6 bases and J lost 5, with 18 bases in between. The CDR3 sequence is 15 residues long. The germline V gene encodes CDR1 SGHVS and CDR2 FQNEAQ. The CDR3 spells CASRTEGGRGDTQYF. The CDR3 DNA reads as TGTGCCAGCAGAACCGAAGGGGGGCGAGGAGATACGCAGTATTTT.

This clonotype was seen ten or more times. The J gene is TRBJ1-5, the V gene TRBV15, with a tentative D call TRBD1 (5 bases). The CDR3 is 13 residues long. Trimming left V 5 bases short and J 0 bases short, with 5 bases between. CDR1 is LNHNV, CDR2 YYDKDF, per germline (reference sequence). The CDR3 DNA is TGTGCCACCAGCCAGGGTAGCAATCAGCCCCAGCATTTT. It is translated as CATSQGSNQPQHF.

This clonotype was seen ten or more times. The J gene is TRBJ1-5, the V gene TRBV6-1; TRBD1 might be the D (5 bases). In germline, CDR1 is MNHNS, CDR2 SASEGT. The CDR3 has 15 amino acids. Trimming stripped 4 bases from V and 2 bases from J, with 12 bases between. The CDR3 loop is CASSALQEGNQPQHF. The CDR3 DNA is TGTGCCAGCAGTGCTCTACAGGAAGGCAATCAGCCCCAGCATTTT.

This chain links TRBV20-1 with TRBJ1-5; D not certain. The ends were cut back, 2 bases at V and 2 bases at J, with 10 bases in the middle. CDR3 size: 14 residues. Germline CDR1 reads DFQATT; CDR2 reads SNEGSKA (reference sequence). In nucleotides, the CDR3 is TGCAGTGCTAGACAAAGGGAGGGCAATCAGCCCCAGCATTTT. Protein: CSARQREGNQPQHF.

The sample holds many counts of this clonotype. The junction departs from germline at one end; a sequencing error may be responsible. The chain joins TRBV2 to TRBJ2-5; D call uncertain. The germline gives CDR1 SNHLY, CDR2 FYNNEI. The CDR3 covers 15 residues. CDR3 sequence reads: CAGSRSAVPWETQYF. The CDR3 DNA reads as TGTGCCGGCAGTCGAAGCGCGGTGCCCTGGGAGACCCAGTACTTC.

This clonotype has at least ten counts. This chain connects TRBV18 to TRBJ1-1; D is uncertain. Trimming took off 6 bases at V and 5 bases at J, with 13 bases between the two ends. Germline CDR1 and CDR2: KGHSH and LQKENI. CDR3 length: 13 residues. For the CDR3, the DNA is TGTGCCAGCTCCCCCGGGCAGGAGACTGAAGCTTTCTTT. As protein: CASSPGQETEAFF.

This clonotype was observed a handful of times. The genes are TRBV9 and TRBJ2-3; no definite D call. V was shortened by 2 bases and J by 1 base, with 5 bases between the two germline ends. Germline V gene lookup returns CDR1 SGDLS and CDR2 YYNGEE. The CDR3 contains 13 residues. The CDR3 here is CASSVSGTDTQYF. DNA for the CDR3: TGTGCCAGCAGCGTCAGCGGCACAGATACGCAGTATTTT.

V and J are TRBV12-3 or TRBV12-4 and TRBJ2-2, with D hard to call. V was clipped by 6 bases and J by 0 bases, with 17 bases between them. This CDR3 region has 17 residues. CDR3 DNA: TGTGCCAGCAGGCATTTAACTCGGACGGCGAACACCGGGGAGCTGTTTTTT. This sequence encodes CASRHLTRTANTGELFF.

This clonotype was detected a few times. CDR3 nucleotides: TGTGCCAGCAGTTACTCGGACAGTTACAATGAGCAGTTCTTC. Its protein is CASSYSDSYNEQFF. The chain has TRBV6-2 or TRBV6-3 and TRBJ2-1; weak D call: TRBD1 (6 bases). The CDR3 contains 14 residues. V was shortened by 0 bases and J by 4 bases, with 7 bases between the two germline ends. Germline V CDR1 and CDR2: MNHEY, SVGEGT.

The genes are TRBV5-6 and TRBJ1-6, with 7 positions matching TRBD1. V lost 5 bases and J lost 7; bases outside the gene matches: 6. The germline gives CDR1 SGHDT, CDR2 YYEEEE. The CDR3 totals 14 residues. Here the CDR3 reads CASSIDRVNSPLHF. DNA for the CDR3: TGTGCCAGCAGTATAGACAGGGTAAATTCACCCCTCCACTTT. Using reference TRBV5-6 and TRBJ1-6 for the parts outside the CDR3, the full variable domain is DAGVTQSPTHLIKTRGQQVTLRCSPKSGHDTVSWYQQALGQGPQFIFQYYEEEERQRGNFPDRFSGHQFPNYSSELNVNALLLGDSALYLCASSIDRVNSPLHFGNGTRLTVT.

A remark on this clonotype: A much larger clone differs by one base, so this may be a read error. V usage is TRBV7-3 and J usage is TRBJ2-7; 9 nucleotides match TRBD1. Germline V gene lookup returns CDR1 SGHTA and CDR2 FQGTGA. The CDR3 has 13 residues. CDR3 sequence: CANSSGQGDEQYF. The CDR3, as DNA: TGTGCCAACAGCTCGGGACAGGGAGACGAGCAGTACTTC.

This clonotype was observed a handful of times. The CDR3, as DNA: TGTGCCAGCAGCTTAGCTCTAGCAATCGGCGATGAGACCCAGTACTTC. It codes for CASSLALAIGDETQYF. The rearrangement links TRBV11-3 to TRBJ2-5, with D maybe TRBD2 (5 bases). The germline V gene has CDR1 SGHNT and CDR2 YENEEA. The CDR3 covers 16 residues. V lost 1 base and J lost 5, with 17 bases in between.

The table lists this clonotype with a few counts. This rearrangement joins TRBV4-1 to TRBJ2-5; 9 bases map to TRBD2. Germline-derived CDR1 and CDR2 are MGHRA and YSYEKL. V gave up 4 bases and J gave up 5 bases; unmatched junction bases: 11. The CDR3 covers 16 residues. CDR3 DNA sequence: TGCGCCAGCAGCCTCGAGCCGAGCGGGGGGAGGGAGACCCAGTACTTC. It yields the protein CASSLEPSGGRETQYF.

This rearrangement joins TRBV12-3 or TRBV12-4 to TRBJ2-5, with TRBD1 as a possible D gene (5 bases). The CDR3 has 13 amino acids. V was cut by 5 bases and J by 2 bases, with 9 bases left in between. The CDR3 here is CASSRQPQETQYF. As DNA, the CDR3 is TGTGCCAGCAGTCGACAGCCACAAGAGACCCAGTACTTC.

This chain uses TRBV10-1 with TRBJ1-5; unclear D gene. The CDR3 is made up of 16 amino acids. Trimming stripped 0 bases from V and 1 base from J, with 10 bases between. Germline CDR1 is WNHNN and CDR2 is SYGVQD (reference sequence). CDR3 protein: CASSESFGGSNQPQHF. CDR3 DNA: TGCGCCAGCAGTGAGTCGTTTGGTGGGAGCAATCAGCCCCAGCATTTT.

This clonotype has at least ten counts. The gene calls are TRBV12-3 or TRBV12-4 and TRBJ2-3; the D gene is possibly TRBD1 (5 bases). Trimming left V 6 bases short and J 5 bases short, with 15 bases between. The CDR3 consists of 14 residues. The CDR3 loop reads CASSRDRVEDTQYF. Written as DNA, the CDR3 is TGTGCCAGCAGCCGCGACAGAGTTGAAGATACGCAGTATTTT.

This clonotype was observed a handful of times. The chain carries TRBV4-1 and TRBJ1-1; D gene unclear. CDR3 length equals 15 residues. The germline gives CDR1 MGHRA, CDR2 YSYEKL. V lost 1 base and J lost 4, with 13 bases in between. The CDR3 here is CASSQVPIAGTEAFF. Written as DNA, the CDR3 is TGCGCCAGCAGCCAAGTACCGATAGCAGGCACTGAAGCTTTCTTT.

This clonotype was counted at least ten times. The rearrangement uses TRBV30 and TRBJ1-6; D gene ambiguous. Trimming stripped 0 bases from V and 9 bases from J, with 12 bases between. CDR3 length equals 14 residues. CDR1 and CDR2 (germline): GTSNPN, SVGIG (reference sequence). In DNA, the CDR3 is TGTGCCTGGAGTGTAAGTGGGAGCGCTTCACCCCTCCACTTT. The encoded protein is CAWSVSGSASPLHF.

The CDR3 sequence is CASSPGTATNSPLHF. CDR3 nucleotide sequence: TGTGCCAGCAGCCCAGGGACTGCTACAAATTCACCCCTCCACTTT. This chain connects TRBV7-9 to TRBJ1-6, with D maybe TRBD1 (5 bases). CDR3 length: 15 amino acids. Trimming took 5 bases from V and 7 from J, leaving 15 bases between them. Germline V CDR1 and CDR2: SEHNR, FQNEAQ (reference sequence).

This clonotype appeared many times. The rearrangement links TRBV5-1 to TRBJ1-1; D gene ambiguous. The CDR3 runs 14 residues. Trimming cost V 3 bases and J 1 base, with 10 bases left between them. CDR1 and CDR2 from the germline V gene are SGHRS and YFSETQ. The CDR3 loop is CASSSVNPNTEAFF. The CDR3 bases are TGCGCCAGCAGCTCAGTCAACCCGAACACTGAAGCTTTCTTT.

This clonotype was observed at least ten times. The chain couples TRBV12-3 or TRBV12-4 to TRBJ2-5; 9 nucleotides align to TRBD1. After removal of 7 bases from V and 5 bases from J, the junction contained 14 bases not matched to a gene. The CDR3 is 16 amino acids. As DNA, the CDR3 is TGTGCCAGCACCCGCGGTGGGGACAGGGCTTCGGAGACCCAGTACTTC. Its protein product is CASTRGGDRASETQYF.

This clonotype was seen ten or more times. The rearrangement links TRBV2 to TRBJ2-1; D assignment may be TRBD1 or TRBD2 (6 bases each). CDR3 length equals 13 residues. Trimming removed 7 bases at V and 4 bases at J, with 11 bases between. The germline CDR1 and CDR2 sequences are SNHLY and FYNNEI. CDR3 sequence reads: CASKGGGYNEQFF. Here the CDR3 DNA reads TGTGCCAGCAAAGGAGGGGGTTACAATGAGCAGTTCTTC.